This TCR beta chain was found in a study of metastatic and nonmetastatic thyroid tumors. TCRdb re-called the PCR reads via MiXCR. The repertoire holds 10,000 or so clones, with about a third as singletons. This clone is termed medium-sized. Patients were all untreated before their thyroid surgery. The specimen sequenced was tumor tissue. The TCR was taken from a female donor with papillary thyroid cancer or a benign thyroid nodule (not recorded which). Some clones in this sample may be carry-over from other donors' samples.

CDR3 amino acids: CASSLEWPSPYNEQFF. The CDR3 DNA reads as TGTGCCAGCAGCTTAGAGTGGCCTTCCCCCTACAATGAGCAGTTCTTC. The rearrangement joins TRBV11-2 to TRBJ2-1; D call uncertain. This CDR3 contains 16 residues. Germline CDR1 reads SGHAT; CDR2 reads FQNNGV. Trimming took 0 bases from V and 2 from J, leaving 11 bases between them.